This TCR beta chain was captured in a study of early T cells in non-severe SARS-CoV-2 infection. At the level of the study: Alpha and beta chains were unpaired, from unsorted whole-blood bulk RNA.

Germline lookup yields CDR1 SEHNR and CDR2 FQNEAQ (reference sequence). The length of the CDR3 is 13 residues. The trim removed 7 bases at V and 7 bases at J, leaving 3 bases unmatched. About this clonotype itself: Antigen specificity is unknown.

General observations from the study: Matching with VDJdb favored anti-spike CD8 responses (missing private and CD4 specificities).

Attachment of unique molecular identifiers was made to individual cDNA molecules. Via MiXCR, TCRdb re-called the 5' RACE reads, giving one row per CDR3 protein. This sample has 90,000 or so distinct CDR3 sequences, with 15% found just once. Sequencing used whole blood. The V gene is TRBV7-9, the J gene TRBJ2-1; the match to TRBD2 covers 11 bases. The receptor's source is an adult who was a healthcare worker with PCR-confirmed SARS-CoV-2 infection or an uninfected control (not recorded which). The CDR3 sequence: CASIAGGPNEQFF. Here the CDR3 DNA reads TGTGCCAGCATAGCGGGAGGGCCGAATGAGCAGTTCTTC.